These 3 T cell receptor beta chains came from one sample sequenced in a study of vaccination and CD4 T cells after COVID-19. The Oncomine TCR Beta short-read assay was what sequenced the DNA obtained from cultured CD4+ T cells. MiXCR, applied by TCRdb to the PCR reads, yields one record per CDR3 protein. This table holds roughly 18,000 distinct CDR3 sequences, 54% found once. The antigens for these receptors are not known. The treatment denotes: approximately 11-day PBMC culture with coronavirus spike peptide pools or control peptides (ViraFEST assay). The source material was CD4+ T cells from blood, cultured in vitro. Receptor source: a human donor who had recovered from COVID-19.

This clonotype appeared a single time. The V gene is TRBV12-3 or TRBV12-4, the J gene TRBJ1-2; TRBD1 is a possible D gene (5 bases). This CDR3 has 14 amino acids. Trimming took off 6 bases at V and 5 bases at J, with 16 bases between the two ends. CDR3 DNA sequence: TGTGCCAGCAGCTTTGGTGGGGGGATTTATGGCTACACCTTC. This sequence encodes CASSFGGGIYGYTF.

This sequence joins TRBV20-1 and TRBJ1-1; D gene uncertain. V dropped 2 bases and J dropped 5 bases, with 6 bases sitting between them. CDR3 length: 11 residues. The germline V gene has CDR1 DFQATT and CDR2 SNEGSKA (reference sequence). This chain's CDR3 is CSARTGTEAFF. For the CDR3, the DNA is TGCAGTGCTAGAACCGGGACTGAAGCTTTCTTT.

The chain employs TRBV7-8 and TRBJ2-6; D is uncertain. This CDR3 contains 17 residues. Trimming removed 0 bases from V and 3 bases from J, with 12 bases in between. Germline CDR1 SGHVS, CDR2 FQNEAQ. CDR3 in DNA: TGTGCCAGCAGCTTAGCGCTCCCCGAAGGTGGGGCCAACGTCCTGACTTTC. It codes for CASSLALPEGGANVLTF.